The clone carrying this TCR beta chain was counted ten times or more. Its antigen is unidentified. Construction of the TCRbeta library involved unique molecular identifiers. TCRdb called the PCR reads again in MiXCR, with one record for every CDR3 protein. Among fewer than 700,000 distinct CDR3 sequences listed, approximately 22% were seen once. The CDR3 is 17 residues long. Germline-derived CDR1 and CDR2 are SGDLS and YYNGEE. V shed 0 bases and J 1 base; nucleotides not matched to a gene: 8. These data come from a study of T-cell reconstitution after alpha-beta-depleted transplantation in children. Study conclusions and caveats: By one year post-transplant, T-cell counts and diversity largely arose from T cells that were newly produced. Some patients' high day-60 TCRbeta diversity was attributed to recipient cells surviving conditioning. It was reported that alpha-beta T cells came from several hundred expanded graft clones (about two months after transplant).

The specimen comprised PBMCs, mostly from graft donor cells, sampled 360 days after TCRalphabeta/CD19-depleted stem cell transplant. V usage is TRBV9 and J usage is TRBJ1-1; TRBD1 agrees at 8 bases. This receptor was taken from a boy under two years old who had a stem cell transplant for acute myeloid leukemia, so the T cells may come from the graft donor. The CDR3, as DNA: TGTGCCAGCAGCGTAGGACAGGGGCAAACGGGGAACACTGAAGCTTTCTTT. Translating it yields CASSVGQGQTGNTEAFF. Based on the CDR3 plus reference TRBV9 and TRBJ1-1, the full variable domain is DSGVTQTPKHLITATGQRVTLRCSPRSGDLSVYWYQQSLDQGLQFLIQYYNGEERAKGNILERFSAQQFPDLHSELNLSSLELGDSALYFCASSVGQGQTGNTEAFFGQGTRLTVV.